One sample yielded the 8 T cell receptor beta chains listed below, sequenced in a study of blood T cell repertoires in COVID-19. Libraries were prepared by immunoSEQ multiplex PCR; TCRdb keeps only in-frame clonotypes and omits some of them. Among 350,000 to 400,000 clones, over 75% were seen once, and the ten largest hold around 0.95%. Specimen: PBMCs or T cells enriched from blood (not recorded which). These receptors all stem from a woman aged 25 to 45 with acute COVID-19.

This chain uses TRBV12-5 with TRBJ1-5, with 11 bases that match TRBD1. The ends lost 4 bases at V and 7 bases at J; junction bases unmatched: 6. Germline V CDR1 and CDR2: LGHNT, FRNRAP. The CDR3 is made up of 15 amino acids. CDR3 in DNA: TGTGCTAGTGGTTCGGGACAGGGGGTTGGACAGCCCCAGCATTTT. It translates to CASGSGQGVGQPQHF.

This clone was observed a single time. J is TRBJ1-1 and V is TRBV14; no clear D. The V end was cut by 0 bases, the J end by 4 bases, with 9 bases between. Per the germline V gene, CDR1 is SGHDN and CDR2 is FVKESK. The CDR3 spans 14 residues. CDR3 loop: CASSQERGGTEAFF. In DNA form, the CDR3 reads TGTGCCAGCAGCCAAGAACGGGGAGGCACTGAAGCTTTCTTT. Full variable domain (remainder filled in from reference TRBV14 and TRBJ1-1): EAGVTQFPSHSVIEKGQTVTLRCDPISGHDNLYWYRRVMGKEIKFLLHFVKESKQDESGMPNNRFLAERTGGTYSTLKVQPAELEDSGVYFCASSQERGGTEAFFGQGTRLTVV.

In this sample, this clone turned up once. The junction and the germline gene differ at one end; a read error may be behind it. The chain combines TRBV4-2 with TRBJ2-3; TRBD2 might be the D (6 bases). CDR1 LGHNA and CDR2 YNFKEQ come from the germline V gene. This CDR3 has 13 amino acids. The CDR3 loop reads CASSQALAHTQYF. The CDR3 coding sequence is TGTGCCAGCAGTCAAGCGCTAGCGCACACGCAGTATTTT.

This clone has only a few counts. This chain connects TRBV19 to TRBJ2-1, with TRBD2 identical over 9 bases. Germline values: CDR1 LNHDA, CDR2 SQIVND (reference sequence). V lost 9 bases, J lost 1 base, and 7 bases stayed unmatched. The CDR3 loop spans 15 amino acids. CDR3 in amino acids: CASAGGRLSYNEQFF. CDR3 DNA sequence: TGTGCCAGCGCGGGGGGGCGGTTATCCTACAATGAGCAGTTCTTC.

The genes are TRBV7-2 and TRBJ1-1, with D possibly matching TRBD1 (6 bases). The CDR3 consists of 14 residues. Trimming left V 4 bases short and J 5 bases short, with 14 bases between. In germline, CDR1 is SGHTA, CDR2 FQGNSA. The CDR3 sequence: CASSSVGGGTEAFF. The CDR3 DNA sequence: TGTGCCAGCAGCTCCGTAGGGGGGGGGACTGAAGCTTTCTTT.

A single count supports this clone. The chain carries TRBV19 and TRBJ2-5, with 8 bases fitting TRBD2. The V and J ends lost 3 bases and 4 bases, in that order; junction bases with no gene match: 7. Germline V gene lookup returns CDR1 LNHDA and CDR2 SQIVND (reference sequence). The CDR3 is 15 amino acids. This CDR3 is CASSILPSGGETQYF. The CDR3 DNA follows: TGTGCCAGTAGTATTCTCCCCAGCGGGGGAGAGACCCAGTACTTC. The complete variable domain, with remaining parts taken from reference TRBV19 and TRBJ2-5, reads DGGITQSPKYLFRKEGQNVTLSCEQNLNHDAMYWYRQDPGQGLRLIYYSQIVNDFQKGDIAEGYSVSREKKESFPLTVTSAQKNPTAFYLCASSILPSGGETQYFGPGTRLLVL.

This rearrangement joins TRBV5-1 to TRBJ2-7; 7 positions match TRBD2. J was trimmed by 5 bases and V by 4 bases; bases with no gene match: 12. This CDR3 contains 15 residues. The germline gives CDR1 SGHRS, CDR2 YFSETQ. The CDR3 DNA sequence: TGCGCCAGCAGCCCGGTGGGTTGGGGAGGGGACGAGCAGTACTTC. Translation: CASSPVGWGGDEQYF.

This sequence joins TRBV2 and TRBJ2-7; 9 bases map to TRBD2. The CDR3 consists of 14 residues. Trimming took 7 bases from V and 2 from J; bases not matched to a gene: 6. CDR1 and CDR2 from the germline V gene are SNHLY and FYNNEI. The DNA for the CDR3 is TGTGCCAGCAAGACTGGGACTAGCACCTACGAGCAGTACTTC. Translation gives CASKTGTSTYEQYF.